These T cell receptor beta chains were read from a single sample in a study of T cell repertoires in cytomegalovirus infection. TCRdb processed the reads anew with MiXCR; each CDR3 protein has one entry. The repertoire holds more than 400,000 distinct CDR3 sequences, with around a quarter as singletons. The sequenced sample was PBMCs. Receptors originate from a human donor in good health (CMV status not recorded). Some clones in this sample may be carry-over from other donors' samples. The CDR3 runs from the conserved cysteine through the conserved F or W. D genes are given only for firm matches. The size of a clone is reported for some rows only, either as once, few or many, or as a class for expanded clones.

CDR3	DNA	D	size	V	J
CASSYWKGAHNEQFF	TGTGCCAGCAGTTACTGGAAGGGGGCCCACAATGAGCAGTTCTTC	TRBD1	few	TRBV6-2/TRBV6-3	TRBJ2-1
CATPGGGAPNEKLFF	TGTGCCACCCCGGGGGGGGGCGCACCTAATGAAAAACTGTTTTTT	-	-	TRBV7-4	TRBJ1-4
CASSPQRTSFGNEQFF	TGCGCCAGCAGCCCACAAAGGACGTCCTTCGGGAATGAGCAGTTCTTC	-	-	TRBV4-1	TRBJ2-1
CASTPGQGLEHLLFF	TGTGCCAGCACCCCCGGACAGGGCCTTGAACACTTGCTGTTTTTT	TRBD1	-	TRBV7-9	TRBJ2-2
CATRGIASSYEQYF	TGTGCGACCCGAGGGATAGCGAGCTCCTACGAGCAGTACTTC	-	few	TRBV27	TRBJ2-7
CASYPGLSLYNEQFF	TGTGCCAGTTACCCGGGACTGAGTCTCTACAATGAGCAGTTCTTC	-	-	TRBV25-1	TRBJ2-1
CASRLQGGYTF	TGTGCCAGCAGGTTACAGGGAGGCTACACCTTC	-	many	TRBV6-6	TRBJ1-2
CASSPLRGLGPEETQYF	TGTGCCAGCAGCCCGTTACGGGGGCTCGGGCCCGAAGAGACCCAGTACTTC	-	-	TRBV14	TRBJ2-5
CASSRRGLAGGTPSTDTQYF	TGTGCCAGCTCACGGAGGGGACTAGCGGGAGGAACGCCTAGCACAGATACGCAGTATTTT	TRBD2	-	TRBV18	TRBJ2-3
CASSPQMGQGTEAFF	TGTGCCAGCAGCCCACAAATGGGCCAGGGCACTGAAGCTTTCTTT	-	few	TRBV7-2	TRBJ1-1
CASSEGTGFGNYGYTF	TGTGCCAGCAGCGAAGGAACAGGGTTTGGAAACTATGGCTACACCTTC	-	many	TRBV7-2	TRBJ1-2
CASSVTSGIFQTQYF	TGTGCCAGCAGTGTCACTAGCGGGATCTTCCAGACCCAGTACTTC	TRBD2	-	TRBV27	TRBJ2-5
CASSFTGAGANVLTF	TGTGCCAGCAGTTTTACAGGGGCTGGGGCCAACGTCCTGACTTTC	TRBD1	few	TRBV28	TRBJ2-6
CASSSARTTNEKLFF	TGTGCCAGCAGCTCGGCTCGGACAACTAATGAAAAACTGTTTTTT	-	few	TRBV7-2	TRBJ1-4
CASSLLRISAQVSYEQYF	TGTGCCAGCAGCTTGCTTCGGATTAGCGCCCAAGTCTCCTACGAGCAGTACTTC	-	few	TRBV5-8	TRBJ2-7
CASSGQGKNHGYTF	TGTGCCAGCAGCGGACAGGGGAAGAATCATGGCTACACCTTC	TRBD1	once	TRBV12-3/TRBV12-4	TRBJ1-2
CATSDLGIQETQYF	TGTGCCACCAGTGATTTGGGGATACAAGAGACCCAGTACTTC	-	-	TRBV24-1	TRBJ2-5
CASQTRPSEAFF	TGTGCCAGCCAAACGAGGCCTAGTGAAGCTTTCTTT	-	-	TRBV7-9	TRBJ1-1
CASTLGGGAGDTEAFF	TGTGCCAGTACCCTGGGGGGGGGCGCGGGGGACACTGAAGCTTTCTTT	-	-	TRBV19	TRBJ1-1
CASSIPRIKNTEAFF	TGTGCCAGTAGTATTCCGCGGATTAAGAACACTGAAGCTTTCTTT	-	few	TRBV19	TRBJ1-1
CASSDTGLNTEAFF	TGTGCCAGCAGTGATACAGGGTTGAACACTGAAGCTTTCTTT	-	few	TRBV6-2/TRBV6-3	TRBJ1-1
CATSDRTPGHQETQYF	TGTGCCACCAGTGACCGTACGCCGGGTCACCAAGAGACCCAGTACTTC	-	-	TRBV24-1	TRBJ2-5